Sequencing of this T cell receptor (beta chain) was carried out in a study of cytomegalovirus exposure and HLA in healthy donors. Findings of the study overall: Presence/absence analyses assumed roughly uniform sequencing depth across donors. Most TCRs appeared rarely, but some public TCRs recurred in many donors.

Use of 60 Vbeta and 13 Jbeta primers characterized the PCR. Clones were sequenced by immunoSEQ multiplex PCR, and TCRdb holds only the in-frame ones, with some missing. The sample includes about 86,000 clones, about 75% of them seen just once. Regarding this clone: Its antigen is unknown.

There were likely unrecorded immune exposures, though donors were nominally healthy when sampled. Sequencing input: PBMCs. This TCR came from a female donor in good health and CMV-seronegative.

The chain's CDR3 is CASSLVGGSASNTDTQYF. In DNA form, the CDR3 reads TGTGCCAGCAGCTTAGTAGGCGGGAGTGCCTCTAACACAGATACGCAGTATTTT. The genes are TRBV7-9 and TRBJ2-3; 7 bases line up with TRBD2. The CDR3 runs to 18 residues. Germline CDR1 and CDR2: SEHNR and FQNEAQ (reference sequence). J was trimmed by 2 bases and V by 1 base; bases with no gene match: 12.